One TCR beta chain is described in this entry. The antigen is unknown. The sample is drawn from a study of shared clonotypes between healthy human individuals. Study-wide results and caveats: Though the depth was large, rarefaction showed that sorted-subset sequencing was incomplete. For naive CD4 cells, approximately 5% of clonotypes were shared across a handful of donors. The expectation was that sequencing depth would affect clonotype sharing among donors.

Every subset had its genomic DNA shared out evenly among several immunoSEQ plates. TCRdb keeps only in-frame clones here, not all; method: immunoSEQ multiplex PCR. The repertoire holds millions of clones, with around 95% as singletons. CDR3 length: 15 residues. CDR1 MNHEY and CDR2 SVGAGI come from the germline V gene. V lost 3 bases, J lost 7 bases, and 6 bases stayed unmatched. The V and J genes are TRBV6-5 and TRBJ1-6, with 7 bases matching TRBD1. The receptor comes from a man aged 18 to 30 in good health. The sequenced sample consisted of naive CD4+ T cells sorted from blood. The subset: CD45RA+ positively selected. The CDR3 is CASSYGTAINSPLHF. CDR3 DNA sequence: TGTGCCAGCAGTTATGGGACAGCGATCAATTCACCCCTCCACTTT.